Presented here are 7 T cell receptor beta chains from one specimen sequenced in a study of T cells in localized non-small cell lung cancer. Sequenced by immunoSEQ multiplex PCR; TCRdb stores in-frame clones only, minus some. The data contain 1,500 to 2,000 clones, 35% to 40% of them singletons. This material consisted of lung tumor tissue, taken before any cancer treatment. These receptors came from a woman aged 40-69 years with stage II lung adenocarcinoma.

This rearrangement joins TRBV5-1 to TRBJ2-2; 8 bases are a match to TRBD1. The CDR3 is 16 amino acids. Germline V gene lookup returns CDR1 SGHRS and CDR2 YFSETQ. V trimming: 0 bases; J trimming: 2 bases; junction bases outside the gene matches: 3. CDR3 nucleotides: TGCGCCAGCAGCTTGGGGGGACAGGCCAACACCGGGGAGCTGTTTTTT. Protein sequence: CASSLGGQANTGELFF.

The chain has TRBV29-1 and TRBJ1-5, with a weak D call TRBD1 (5 bases). The CDR3 covers 13 residues. The V gene's germline CDR1 is SQVTM and CDR2 ANQGSEA. The germline V and J ends were trimmed by 6 bases and 5 bases, with 14 bases remaining between them. The CDR3 region has the DNA TGCAGCGTAGGGGACCTCAGAGATCAGCCCCAGCATTTT. This encodes CSVGDLRDQPQHF.

This chain connects TRBV19 to TRBJ2-7; TRBD2 is a possible D gene (6 bases). Trimming cost V 8 bases and J 0 bases, with 11 bases left between them. CDR1 LNHDA and CDR2 SQIVND come from the germline V gene (reference sequence). The CDR3 extends over 13 amino acids. The DNA for the CDR3 is TGTGCCAGTGGTAGCGGTTACTCCTACGAGCAGTACTTC. It translates to CASGSGYSYEQYF.

This clone came up a few times. The chain joins TRBV30 to TRBJ1-1; D ambiguous. The CDR3 sequence is 12 residues long. Germline V gives CDR1 GTSNPN, CDR2 SVGIG (reference sequence). CDR3 sequence: CALAKENTEAFF. The DNA of the CDR3 is TGTGCTCTAGCAAAGGAGAACACTGAAGCTTTCTTT.

This clone is labeled as medium-sized. The chain has TRBV11-3 and TRBJ2-6; D is ambiguous. V dropped 4 bases and J dropped 1 base, with 8 bases sitting between them. In germline, CDR1 is SGHNT, CDR2 YENEEA. CDR3 length: 15 residues. CDR3 residues: CASSWTFSGANVLTF. The CDR3 DNA is TGTGCCAGCAGCTGGACCTTTTCTGGGGCCAACGTCCTGACTTTC.

This clone appeared once. The genes are TRBV18 and TRBJ2-1, with D possibly being TRBD2 (6 bases). The germline V gene encodes CDR1 KGHSH and CDR2 LQKENI. There are 13 residues in the CDR3. Deletions cut 3 bases from V and 4 bases from J, with 7 bases between. CDR3 bases: TGTGCCAGCTCACCGGGACTTTACAATGAGCAGTTCTTC. Amino acid sequence: CASSPGLYNEQFF. The variable domain in full, with the rest retrieved from reference TRBV18 and TRBJ2-1, is NAGVMQNPRHLVRRRGQEARLRCSPMKGHSHVYWYRQLPEEGLKFMVYLQKENIIDESGMPKERFSAEFPKEGPSILRIQQVVRGDSAAYFCASSPGLYNEQFFGPGTRLTVL.

This chain joins TRBV9 and TRBJ2-1; tentative D call: TRBD1 (6 bases). V was clipped by 5 bases and J by 6 bases, with 18 bases between them. Germline V CDR1 and CDR2: SGDLS, YYNGEE. The CDR3 spans 15 residues. The CDR3 loop is CASSARDTLSNEQFF. The CDR3 region has the DNA TGTGCCAGCAGTGCCCGGGACACCTTGAGCAATGAGCAGTTCTTC.